This T cell receptor beta chain was recorded in a study of blood T cell repertoires in COVID-19. Study in general: COVID-19 samples, acute and convalescent, were from the United States, Italy and Spain. The analysed material was cDNA or gDNA that came from T cells, B-cell-depleted T cells, or PBMCs.

CDR3 length: 12 amino acids. Germline-derived CDR1 and CDR2 are GTSNPN and SVGIG (reference sequence). V lost 2 bases and J lost 1, with 5 bases in between. The Seattle patients, enrolled during active infection, were followed longitudinally. Authors' methods: It was from reference gene primer amplification that nucleated cell counts were estimated. TCRdb keeps only in-frame clones here, not all; method: immunoSEQ multiplex PCR. V, J and clone size are taken as reported in that table, and D and trimming were inferred from the DNA itself. The data show around 290,000 clones, roughly nine tenths seen once. This clone has ten or more counts.

The TCR was taken from a woman in her 30s with COVID-19, enrolled during active disease. What was sequenced was peripheral blood. This chain uses TRBV30 with TRBJ1-2; the D is unclear. The CDR3 DNA is TGTGCCTGGAGTCAAATTAACTATGGCTACACCTTC. Amino acids: CAWSQINYGYTF.